The source of this TCR beta chain is a study of early T cells in non-severe SARS-CoV-2 infection. Individual cDNA molecules carried attached unique molecular identifiers. In TCRdb, the 5' RACE reads were re-called with MiXCR into one record per CDR3 protein. The profile shows tens of thousands of distinct CDR3 sequences, about 4.5% of them singletons. From germline, CDR1 is SEHNR and CDR2 FQNEAQ (reference sequence). Trimming took 4 bases from V and 0 from J, leaving 13 bases between them. CDR3 length: 17 residues. Sequencing was done on a sample of whole blood. V is TRBV7-9 and J is TRBJ1-6, with D tentatively TRBD1 (6 bases). The sequence was obtained from an adult who was a healthcare worker with PCR-confirmed SARS-CoV-2 infection or an uninfected control (not recorded which). The CDR3 DNA is TGTGCCAGCAGCTCGAACTTGGACAGCTCCTATAATTCACCCCTCCACTTT. Protein product: CASSSNLDSSYNSPLHF.